The 14 T cell receptor beta chains listed next were all sequenced from one sample in a study of preoperative IRX-2 immunotherapy in early breast cancer (dated by TCRdb to between 2018 and 2020). The library came from the immunoSEQ multiplex PCR assay. This is the immuneACCESS table as TCRdb keeps it, with only in-frame sequences that have V and J called. A part of the clones is gone; compared with another copy, unresolved V genes explain less than half, and the rest is unexplained. This sample comprises 55,000 to 70,000 clones, approximately 94% of them detected only once. The top ten constitute under 2% of the sample. The sample's treatment or condition label, in plain terms: preoperative locoregional IRX-2 cytokine immunotherapy. Sample collection occurred from a patient treated with IRX-2 immunotherapy. These receptors came from a human donor with breast cancer.

The chain uses TRBV2 and TRBJ1-1, with 9 bases lining up with TRBD1. CDR3 size: 14 residues. Germline CDR1 is SNHLY and CDR2 is FYNNEI. The trim removed 8 bases at V and 1 base at J, leaving 5 bases unmatched. The CDR3 DNA reads TGTGCCAGCGGACTGGACAGGGGGAACACTGAAGCTTTCTTT. It codes for CASGLDRGNTEAFF.

CDR3 loop: CASSGRISSGANVLTF. The CDR3 DNA reads TGTGCCAGCAGTGGGAGGATTAGCTCTGGGGCCAACGTCCTGACTTTC. The chain couples TRBV2 to TRBJ2-6, with D tentatively TRBD2 (5 bases). The CDR3 has 16 residues. Trimming removed 4 bases from V and 0 bases from J, with 10 bases in between. Germline CDR1 reads SNHLY; CDR2 reads FYNNEI.

This chain connects TRBV18 to TRBJ1-6; no firm D call. The CDR3 loop spans 14 amino acids. Germline assignment: CDR1 KGHSH and CDR2 LQKENI. V gave up 3 bases and J gave up 0 bases, with 3 bases separating them. In DNA, the CDR3 is TGTGCCAGCTCACCGAGCTCCTATAATTCACCCCTCCACTTT. The encoded protein is CASSPSSYNSPLHF.

The chain has TRBV30 and TRBJ2-1, with 7 bases aligning to TRBD1. Losses at the gene ends were 8 bases for V and 7 bases for J; bases not matched to a gene: 8. Germline assignment: CDR1 GTSNPN and CDR2 SVGIG (reference sequence). The length of the CDR3 is 12 residues. The chain's CDR3 is CAAQTGSNEQFF. CDR3 DNA sequence: TGTGCCGCCCAGACAGGGAGTAATGAGCAGTTCTTC.

The chain employs TRBV5-1 and TRBJ1-2; D is uncertain. Germline CDR1 is SGHRS and CDR2 is YFSETQ. V was clipped by 4 bases and J by 14 bases, with 18 bases between them. This CDR3 has 12 residues. The CDR3 coding sequence is TGCGCCAGCAGCCCTGACACGGCAGCAGGTACCTTC. Its protein product is CASSPDTAAGTF.

The chain employs TRBV5-1 and TRBJ1-1; D is unclear. CDR3 length: 16 amino acids. Germline assignment: CDR1 SGHRS and CDR2 YFSETQ. V was pared by 0 bases and J by 1 base, with 13 bases between. CDR3 in DNA: TGCGCCAGCAGCTTGGGTACCGCCTTTTCGAACACTGAAGCTTTCTTT. This sequence encodes CASSLGTAFSNTEAFF.

The genes are TRBV6-5 and TRBJ2-7; D call uncertain. The CDR3 runs to 14 residues. In germline, CDR1 is MNHEY, CDR2 SVGAGI. V shed 2 bases and J shed 3 bases, with 11 bases lying between them. This chain's CDR3 is CASSYRVRFYEQYF. The CDR3 DNA reads as TGTGCCAGCAGTTACAGGGTTCGCTTCTACGAGCAGTACTTC.

This chain uses TRBV7-2 with TRBJ2-7; 8 positions agree with TRBD2. CDR1 and CDR2 from the germline V gene are SGHTA and FQGNSA. The ends lost 1 base at V and 3 bases at J; junction bases unmatched: 5. There are 15 residues in the CDR3. As DNA, the CDR3 is TGTGCCAGCAGCTTAGAGTCGGGAGGGGGCTACGAGCAGTACTTC. It translates to CASSLESGGGYEQYF.

The V and J genes are TRBV6-5 and TRBJ2-7, with 12 bases fitting TRBD2. Per the germline V gene, CDR1 is MNHEY and CDR2 is SVGAGI. The ends lost 0 bases at V and 6 bases at J; junction bases unmatched: 0. The CDR3 length is 14 residues. The CDR3 coding sequence is TGTGCCAGCAGTTACTCGGGACTAGCGGGCGAGCAGTACTTC. It translates to CASSYSGLAGEQYF.

The V gene is TRBV19, the J gene TRBJ2-2, with TRBD2 matching 7 bases. The CDR3 contains 16 residues. With 2 bases clipped from V and 4 bases from J, the junction kept 7 bases outside the gene matches. Germline CDR1 reads LNHDA; CDR2 reads SQIVND (reference sequence). DNA for the CDR3: TGTGCCAGTAGTATAAGCAGGACGGGGGGCACCGGGGAGCTGTTTTTT. Translated, it gives CASSISRTGGTGELFF.

The V and J genes are TRBV28 and TRBJ1-3; D not certain. Trimming removed 5 bases at V and 0 bases at J, with 5 bases between. Germline CDR1 MDHEN, CDR2 SYDVKM. This CDR3 region has 13 residues. The CDR3 DNA sequence: TGTGCCAGCAGTGTCAGCTCTGGAAACACCATATATTTT. It encodes CASSVSSGNTIYF.

The chain employs TRBV4-3 and TRBJ2-2, with TRBD2 matching over 11 bases. Germline CDR1 LGHNA, CDR2 YSLEER. V lost 4 bases, J lost 0 bases, and 7 bases stayed unmatched. The CDR3 spans 18 residues. The DNA of the CDR3 is TGCGCCAGCAGCCCACGGGGTAGCGGGGGGGCGAACACCGGGGAGCTGTTTTTT. Its protein product is CASSPRGSGGANTGELFF.

The chain carries TRBV6-5 and TRBJ1-4; 10 bases align to TRBD1. The germline CDR1 and CDR2 sequences are MNHEY and SVGAGI. V was clipped by 5 bases and J by 7 bases; unmatched bases: 1. This CDR3 spans 13 amino acids. For the CDR3, the DNA is TGTGCCAGCAGTGGACAGGGGGGTGAAAAACTGTTTTTT. Protein: CASSGQGGEKLFF.

The chain links TRBV7-6 to TRBJ1-5; 9 bases are a match to TRBD1. V was clipped by 1 base and J by 2 bases; unmatched bases: 12. This CDR3 has 19 amino acids. Germline V CDR1 and CDR2: SGHVS, FNYEAQ. The CDR3 DNA reads TGTGCCAGCAGCTTAGGTTTCCGGACAGGGGATAGGGGCAATCAGCCCCAGCATTTT. Its protein is CASSLGFRTGDRGNQPQHF.